This is a list of T cell receptor beta chains from one sample in a study of neoadjuvant anti-PD-1 for oral cavity cancer. The assay was immunoSEQ multiplex PCR, and TCRdb's table has in-frame clones only and misses some. The top ten clones hold 2% to 3% of a sample with 60,000 to 80,000 clones, roughly 84% of them seen once. The specimen was PBMCs, collected before nivolumab (anti-PD-1) treatment. Receptors originate from a person aged 35-79 years with oral cavity squamous cell carcinoma. The CDR3 runs from the conserved cysteine through the conserved F or W. The D gene is left open where the match is weak. A row's size may be missing; if present it is once, few, many or a size class.

j_gene,v_gene,d_gene,len,abundance,CDR3nt,CDR3aa
TRBJ2-2,TRBV5-1,.,13,.,TGCGCCAGCAGCTTGGACGGCACCGGGGAGCTGTTTTTT,CASSLDGTGELFF
TRBJ2-2,TRBV6-5,TRBD1,15,.,TGTGCCAGCAGTATCGACAGGGGGCACACCGGGGAGCTGTTTTTT,CASSIDRGHTGELFF
TRBJ1-6,TRBV25-1,TRBD1,15,.,TGTGCCAGCAGTGTCGGACAGGCTGGGAATTCACCCCTCCACTTT,CASSVGQAGNSPLHF
TRBJ2-1,TRBV2,.,14,.,TGTGCCAGCAGTAGAACTGTTTTTGGCAATGAGCAGTTCTTC,CASSRTVFGNEQFF
TRBJ1-1,TRBV28,.,13,few,TGTGCCAGCAGTTTGGGGGGCAGCACTGAAGCTTTCTTT,CASSLGGSTEAFF
TRBJ1-5,TRBV15,.,15,.,TGTGCCACCAGCAGAGATGGCGGTGCGGGTCAGCCCCAGCATTTT,CATSRDGGAGQPQHF
TRBJ2-1,TRBV4-1,.,17,.,TGCGCCAGCAGCCAAGATGGGGCCACCTTCTCCTACAATGAGCAGTTCTTC,CASSQDGATFSYNEQFF
TRBJ2-2,TRBV9,.,13,.,TGTGCCAGCCACACTTCGAACACCGGGGAGCTGTTTTTT,CASHTSNTGELFF
TRBJ1-1,TRBV5-4,.,15,.,TGTGCCAGCAGCGTAAGAAAAACAGGAAACACTGAAGCTTTCTTT,CASSVRKTGNTEAFF
TRBJ2-3,TRBV18,.,15,.,TGTGCCAGCTCACCAGGGCCCGAGAGGCCAGATACGCAGTATTTT,CASSPGPERPDTQYF
TRBJ2-2,TRBV6-5,TRBD1,14,.,TGTGCCAGCAAGACAGGGGGCTATACCGGGGAGCTGTTTTTT,CASKTGGYTGELFF
TRBJ1-4,TRBV7-9,.,14,.,TGTGCCAGCAGCTTAGGCACCGGAATGGGAAAACTGTTTTTT,CASSLGTGMGKLFF
TRBJ1-5,TRBV6-1,.,11,.,TGTGCCAGCAGGCTTAATCAGCCCCAGCATTTT,CASRLNQPQHF
TRBJ2-7,TRBV5-4,.,15,.,TGTGCCAGCAGCTCACGACAGGCCGTCTCCTACGAGCAGTACTTC,CASSSRQAVSYEQYF
TRBJ1-2,TRBV9,.,13,.,TGTGCCAGCAGCGTAGGCGGACTCGAGGGCTACACCTTC,CASSVGGLEGYTF
TRBJ2-7,TRBV25-1,TRBD2,14,.,TGTGCCAGCAGTGAGGGAGGGAAATCCTACGAGCAGTACTTC,CASSEGGKSYEQYF
TRBJ1-4,TRBV6-7,.,17,.,TGTGCCAGCAGATCTCCTGGAGAGGGGTCAACTAATGAAAAACTGTTTTTT,CASRSPGEGSTNEKLFF
TRBJ1-6,TRBV2,.,16,.,TGTGCCAGCAGGGCCAGAACACAGGGAGTGGATTCACCCCTCCACTTT,CASRARTQGVDSPLHF
TRBJ2-1,TRBV4-1,.,19,few,TGCGCCAGCAGCCAAGACGTCCTTCGGGGGTTACCCCTCCACAATGAGCAGTTCTTC,CASSQDVLRGLPLHNEQFF
TRBJ1-4,TRBV6-6,TRBD1,14,once,TGTGCCAGCACCATGGGGACAGGGGACGAAAAACTGTTTTTT,CASTMGTGDEKLFF
TRBJ2-1,TRBV6-5,.,15,.,TGTGCCAGCAGGACGGGACTAGTGGGACAGGTTGAGCAGTTCTTC,CASRTGLVGQVEQFF
TRBJ2-7,TRBV11-2,TRBD2,16,.,TGTGCCAGCAGCCTCCAAAACAGACTAGCGGGCAACGAGCAGTACTTC,CASSLQNRLAGNEQYF
TRBJ2-7,TRBV11-2,.,17,.,TGTGCCAGCAGCTCGGCTGGGCGGGGATACAGCTCCTACGAGCAGTACTTC,CASSSAGRGYSSYEQYF
TRBJ1-2,TRBV4-1,TRBD1,16,.,TGCGCCAGCAGCCAAGAGAAGACAGGGGCCCACTATGGCTACACCTTC,CASSQEKTGAHYGYTF
TRBJ2-5,TRBV5-4,.,15,.,TGTGCCAGCAGCTTGCGGGGAGGCAGAACTCAGACCCAGTACTTC,CASSLRGGRTQTQYF
TRBJ1-4,TRBV29-1,.,14,.,TGCAGCACATCCTTGGGGGGGTGGGATGAAAAACTGTTTTTT,CSTSLGGWDEKLFF
TRBJ1-1,TRBV9,.,14,.,TGTGCCAGCAGCACAGGGACACGGAACACTGAAGCTTTCTTT,CASSTGTRNTEAFF